This record covers a single T cell receptor (beta chain). This clone's antigen is unknown. No much larger clone is present one base from it, and per-base qualities are unavailable. This sample stems from a study of blood T cell repertoires in COVID-19 (TCRdb year 2020). Context from the whole study: Samples from collaborators originated in the United States, Italy and Spain and spanned both the acute and convalescent phases of COVID-19. The material from the prospective study consisted of cDNA or gDNA derived from T cells, B-cell-depleted T cells, or PBMCs. Subjects who had been exposed to COVID-19, were actively infected with it, or had recovered from it provided the deeply sampled blood TCRbeta repertoires that made up the dataset. The repertoires were released in a freely available public database intended as a resource for research on the immune response to SARS-CoV-2. Samples came from the ongoing ImmuneRACE study (first 160 participants) plus 1,254 subjects from 6 global collaborators. The sample metadata nearly always contained a de-identified subject ID, COVID-19 status, age in years and sex. Where available, HLA class I and class II types were taken from metadata supplied by the sample provider and were not determined by assay-based typing. What the research found in general, with its limitations: The quantity of clinical and demographic metadata differed by source and by participant and was supplied without curation.

Inclusive of the bounding cysteine and phenylalanine, the CDR3 is 15 residues long. Only the CDR3 DNA is retained, 45 bases long and in frame from the first base. Per the germline V gene (reference sequence), LNHDA is the CDR1 and SQIVND is the CDR2. V and J are truncated by 5 bases and 5 bases respectively, leaving an intervening sequence of 18 bases. Participants in the prospective study were enrolled through a virtual design, were aged about 18 to 89 years, and lived in roughly 26 United States geographic areas. To assign participants to cohorts, the prospective study relied on clinical history that participants themselves reported in a screening survey and a study questionnaire. Recovered participants in ImmuneRACE Cohort 3 were defined as having two consecutive negative NP/OP PCR tests, clearance from a healthcare professional, or resolution of symptoms. Each participant in the prospective study had whole blood, serum and a nasopharyngeal or oropharyngeal swab collected by mobile phlebotomists. Prospective study participants could optionally give additional blood draws and questionnaires over an approximately 2-month period. Blood samples from the prospective study were shipped frozen or at room temperature prior to DNA extraction.

TCRbeta CDR3 regions were amplified from genomic DNA by means of the immunoSEQ Assay, a bias-controlled multiplex PCR. The source study handled its data this way. The number of nucleated cells in each sample was estimated by amplification of reference gene primers within the assay. To quantify the absolute abundance of each unique TCRbeta CDR3 rearrangement, sequence reads were collapsed and filtered. For each sample, productive Simpson clonality was calculated as the square root of Simpson's diversity index over productive rearrangements. This immuneACCESS table, as held by TCRdb, lists in-frame sequences with V and J called but not all clones. Of the missing ones, under half trace to an unresolved V gene in checked studies; the others have no known cause. D and trimming come from the DNA, and the V and J calls and clone size come from that table. The sample contains 350,000 to 550,000 clones, approximately 90% of them found a single time. Roughly 1.1% of the sample rests with the top ten.

The V gene is TRBV19 and the J gene is TRBJ1-2; the D region possibly corresponds to TRBD1 (6 bases align). Sequenced sample: PBMCs or T cells enriched from blood (not recorded which). The TCR was taken from a man aged 30 to 39 who had recovered from COVID-19. The CDR3 is CASSALYTGHYGYTF. The base sequence is TGTGCCAGTAGTGCACTTTACACGGGACATTATGGCTACACCTTC.